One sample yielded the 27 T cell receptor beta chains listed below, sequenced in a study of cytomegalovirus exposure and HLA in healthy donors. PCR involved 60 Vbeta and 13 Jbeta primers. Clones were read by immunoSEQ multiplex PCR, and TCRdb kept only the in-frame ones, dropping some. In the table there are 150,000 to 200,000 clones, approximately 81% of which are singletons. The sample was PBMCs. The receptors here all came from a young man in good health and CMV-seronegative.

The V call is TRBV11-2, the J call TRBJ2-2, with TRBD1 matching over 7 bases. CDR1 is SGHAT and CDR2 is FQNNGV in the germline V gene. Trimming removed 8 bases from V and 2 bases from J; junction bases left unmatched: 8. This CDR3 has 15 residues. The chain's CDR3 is CASSTWDSNTGELFF. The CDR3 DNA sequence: TGTGCCAGCTCCACCTGGGACAGCAACACCGGGGAGCTGTTTTTT.

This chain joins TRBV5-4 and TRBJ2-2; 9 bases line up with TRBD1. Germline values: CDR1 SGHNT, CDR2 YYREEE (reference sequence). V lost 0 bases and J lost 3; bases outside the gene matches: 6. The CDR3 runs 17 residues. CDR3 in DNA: TGTGCCAGCAGCTTGGAGGGGGACAGGGCCTACACCGGGGAGCTGTTTTTT. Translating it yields CASSLEGDRAYTGELFF.

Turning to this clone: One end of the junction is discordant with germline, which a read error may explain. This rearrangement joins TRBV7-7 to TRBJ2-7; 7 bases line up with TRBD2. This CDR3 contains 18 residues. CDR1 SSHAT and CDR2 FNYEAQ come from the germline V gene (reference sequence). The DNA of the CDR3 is TGTGCTAGCAGCTTTTGGGGGGGGGTGACCCTCCTCTGGGACGAGCAGTACTTC. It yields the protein CASSFWGGVTLLWDEQYF.

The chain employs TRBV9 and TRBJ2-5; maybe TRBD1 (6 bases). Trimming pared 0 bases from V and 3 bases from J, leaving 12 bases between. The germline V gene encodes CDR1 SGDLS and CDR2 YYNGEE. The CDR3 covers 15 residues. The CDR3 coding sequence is TGTGCCAGCAGCGTAGGGGGGCGCGAGGAAGAGACCCAGTACTTC. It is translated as CASSVGGREEETQYF. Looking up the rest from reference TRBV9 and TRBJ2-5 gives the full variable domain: DSGVTQTPKHLITATGQRVTLRCSPRSGDLSVYWYQQSLDQGLQFLIQYYNGEERAKGNILERFSAQQFPDLHSELNLSSLELGDSALYFCASSVGGREEETQYFGPGTRLLVL.

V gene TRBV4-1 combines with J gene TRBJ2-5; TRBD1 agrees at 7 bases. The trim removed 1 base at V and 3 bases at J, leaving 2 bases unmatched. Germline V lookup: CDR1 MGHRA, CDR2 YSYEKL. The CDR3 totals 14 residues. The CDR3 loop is CASSQVQGKETQYF. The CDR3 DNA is TGCGCCAGCAGCCAAGTACAGGGGAAAGAGACCCAGTACTTC.

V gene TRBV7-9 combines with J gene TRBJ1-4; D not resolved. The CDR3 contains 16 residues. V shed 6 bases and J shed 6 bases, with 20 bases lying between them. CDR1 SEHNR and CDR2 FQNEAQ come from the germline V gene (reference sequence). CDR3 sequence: CASRPPEGTDYEKLFF. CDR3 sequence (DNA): TGTGCCAGCAGACCCCCGGAGGGAACTGACTATGAAAAACTGTTTTTT.

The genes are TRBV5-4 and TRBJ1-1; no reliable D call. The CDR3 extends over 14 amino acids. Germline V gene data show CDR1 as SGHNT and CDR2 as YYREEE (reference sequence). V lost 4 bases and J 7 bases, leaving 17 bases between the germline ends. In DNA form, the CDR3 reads TGTGCCAGCAGCCTGCCCCCCGGGATAGATGAAGCTTTCTTT. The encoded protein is CASSLPPGIDEAFF.

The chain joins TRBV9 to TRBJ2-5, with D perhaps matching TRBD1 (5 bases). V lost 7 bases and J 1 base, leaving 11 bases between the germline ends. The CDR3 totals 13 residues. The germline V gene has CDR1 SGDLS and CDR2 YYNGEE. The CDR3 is CASGDQGQETQYF. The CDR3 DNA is TGTGCCAGCGGCGATCAGGGCCAAGAGACCCAGTACTTC.

CDR3 in amino acids: CASSVESLSGTQYF. The CDR3 DNA reads TGTGCCAGCAGCGTAGAATCCCTATCTGGGACCCAGTACTTC. The chain links TRBV9 to TRBJ2-5; D gene unclear. Trimming removed 0 bases from V and 7 bases from J, with 13 bases in between. This CDR3 is 14 amino acids long. From germline, CDR1 is SGDLS and CDR2 YYNGEE. Complete variable domain (other parts from reference TRBV9 and TRBJ2-5): DSGVTQTPKHLITATGQRVTLRCSPRSGDLSVYWYQQSLDQGLQFLIQYYNGEERAKGNILERFSAQQFPDLHSELNLSSLELGDSALYFCASSVESLSGTQYFGPGTRLLVL.

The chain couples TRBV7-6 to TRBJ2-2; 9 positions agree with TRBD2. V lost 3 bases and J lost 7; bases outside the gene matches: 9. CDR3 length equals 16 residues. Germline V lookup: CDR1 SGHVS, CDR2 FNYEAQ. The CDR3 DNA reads TGTGCCAGCAGCTTGCAAGCGGGAGGTTTGATCGGGGAGCTGTTTTTT. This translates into CASSLQAGGLIGELFF.

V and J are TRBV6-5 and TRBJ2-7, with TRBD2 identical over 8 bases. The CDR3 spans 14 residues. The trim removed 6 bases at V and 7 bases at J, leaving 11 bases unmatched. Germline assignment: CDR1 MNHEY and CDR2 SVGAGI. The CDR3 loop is CASSRGGPASEQYF. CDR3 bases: TGTGCCAGCAGCCGCGGGGGGCCCGCGTCAGAGCAGTACTTC.

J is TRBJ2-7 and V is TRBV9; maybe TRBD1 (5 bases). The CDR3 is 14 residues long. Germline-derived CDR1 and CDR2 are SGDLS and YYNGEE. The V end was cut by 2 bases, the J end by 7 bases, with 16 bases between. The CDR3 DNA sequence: TGTGCCAGCAGCGTCGGCCAGTATCAGGGAGAGCAGTACTTC. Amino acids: CASSVGQYQGEQYF.

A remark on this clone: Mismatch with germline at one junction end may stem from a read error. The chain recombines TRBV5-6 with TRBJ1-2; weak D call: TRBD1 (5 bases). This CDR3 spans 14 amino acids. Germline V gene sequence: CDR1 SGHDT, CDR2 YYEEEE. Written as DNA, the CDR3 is TGTGCCGGCAGCCCGCCGGGGGCTAACTATGGCTACACCTTC. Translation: CAGSPPGANYGYTF.

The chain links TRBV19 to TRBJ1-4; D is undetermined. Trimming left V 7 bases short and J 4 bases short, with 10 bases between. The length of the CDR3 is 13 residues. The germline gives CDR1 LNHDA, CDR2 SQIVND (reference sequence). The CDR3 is CASTRRINEKLFF. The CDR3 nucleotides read TGTGCCAGTACCCGGCGGATTAATGAAAAACTGTTTTTT.

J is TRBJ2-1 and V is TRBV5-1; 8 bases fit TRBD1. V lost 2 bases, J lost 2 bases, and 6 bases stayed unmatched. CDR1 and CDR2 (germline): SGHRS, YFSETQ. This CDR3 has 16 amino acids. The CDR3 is CASSFGSGGTYNEQFF. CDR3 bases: TGCGCCAGCAGCTTTGGGTCAGGGGGCACCTACAATGAGCAGTTCTTC.

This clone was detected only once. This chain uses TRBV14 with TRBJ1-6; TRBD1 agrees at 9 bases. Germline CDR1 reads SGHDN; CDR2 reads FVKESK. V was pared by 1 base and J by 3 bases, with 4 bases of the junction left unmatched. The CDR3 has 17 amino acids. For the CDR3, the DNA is TGTGCCAGCAGCCAAGGGGGACAGGGCCACTATAATTCACCCCTCCACTTT. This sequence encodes CASSQGGQGHYNSPLHF.

CDR3 region: CASSRLEGQETQYF. The CDR3 bases are TGTGCCAGCAGCCGACTAGAGGGGCAAGAGACCCAGTACTTC. The chain employs TRBV25-1 and TRBJ2-5; D possibly corresponds to TRBD2 (6 bases). There are 14 residues in the CDR3. V gave up 6 bases and J gave up 2 bases, with 13 bases separating them. Germline V gene lookup returns CDR1 MGHDK and CDR2 SYGVNS.

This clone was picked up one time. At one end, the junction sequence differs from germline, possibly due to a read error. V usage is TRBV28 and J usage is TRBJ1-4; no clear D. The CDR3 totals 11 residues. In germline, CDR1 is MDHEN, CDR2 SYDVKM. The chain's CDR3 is CAGSRYEKLFF. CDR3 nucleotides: TGTGCCGGCAGCCGGTATGAAAAACTGTTTTTT.

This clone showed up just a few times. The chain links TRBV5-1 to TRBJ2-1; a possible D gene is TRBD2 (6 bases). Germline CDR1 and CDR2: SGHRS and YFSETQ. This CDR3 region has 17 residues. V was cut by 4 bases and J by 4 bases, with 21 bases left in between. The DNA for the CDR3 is TGCGCCAGCAGCCCCCGGGGGATGCAGCGGCCTTACAATGAGCAGTTCTTC. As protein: CASSPRGMQRPYNEQFF. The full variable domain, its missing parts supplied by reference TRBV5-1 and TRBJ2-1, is KAGVTQTPRYLIKTRGQQVTLSCSPISGHRSVSWYQQTPGQGLQFLFEYFSETQRNKGNFPGRFSGRQFSNSRSEMNVSTLELGDSALYLCASSPRGMQRPYNEQFFGPGTRLTVL.

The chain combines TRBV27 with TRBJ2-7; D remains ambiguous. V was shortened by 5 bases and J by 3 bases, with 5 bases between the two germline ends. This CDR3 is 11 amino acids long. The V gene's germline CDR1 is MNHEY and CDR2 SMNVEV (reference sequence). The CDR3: CASSGGYEQYF. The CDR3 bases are TGTGCCAGCAGTGGCGGCTACGAGCAGTACTTC.

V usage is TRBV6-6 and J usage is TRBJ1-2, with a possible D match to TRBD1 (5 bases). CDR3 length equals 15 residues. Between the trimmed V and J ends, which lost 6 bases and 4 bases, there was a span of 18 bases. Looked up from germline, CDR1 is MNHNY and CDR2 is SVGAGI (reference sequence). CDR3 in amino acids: CASSLGGVPGYGYTF. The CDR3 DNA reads TGTGCCAGCAGCCTTGGGGGGGTGCCGGGCTATGGCTACACCTTC.

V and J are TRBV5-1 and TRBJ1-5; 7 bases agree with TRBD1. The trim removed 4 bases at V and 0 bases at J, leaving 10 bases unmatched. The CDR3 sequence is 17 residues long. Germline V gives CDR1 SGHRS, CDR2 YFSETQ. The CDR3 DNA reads TGCGCCAGCAGCCGAGAACCGACAGGGTCTAGCAATCAGCCCCAGCATTTT. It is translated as CASSREPTGSSNQPQHF.

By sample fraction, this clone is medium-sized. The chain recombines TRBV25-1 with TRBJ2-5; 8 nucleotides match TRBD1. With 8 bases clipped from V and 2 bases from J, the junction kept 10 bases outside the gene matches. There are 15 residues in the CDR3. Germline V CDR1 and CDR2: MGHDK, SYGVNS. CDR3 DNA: TGTGCCAGCTTTTCCGGGACAGGACCGCAAGAGACCCAGTACTTC. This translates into CASFSGTGPQETQYF.

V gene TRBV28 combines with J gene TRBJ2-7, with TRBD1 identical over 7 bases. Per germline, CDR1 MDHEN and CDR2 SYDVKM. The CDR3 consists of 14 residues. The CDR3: CATLGWGQPYEQYF. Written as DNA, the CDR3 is TGTGCGACATTAGGATGGGGACAGCCCTACGAGCAGTACTTC.

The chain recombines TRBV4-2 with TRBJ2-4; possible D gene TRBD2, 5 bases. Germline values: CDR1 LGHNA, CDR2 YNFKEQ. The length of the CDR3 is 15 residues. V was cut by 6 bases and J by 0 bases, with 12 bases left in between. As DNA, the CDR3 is TGTGCCAGCAGTCTACTTGGACTAGCCAAAAACATTCAGTACTTC. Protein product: CASSLLGLAKNIQYF.

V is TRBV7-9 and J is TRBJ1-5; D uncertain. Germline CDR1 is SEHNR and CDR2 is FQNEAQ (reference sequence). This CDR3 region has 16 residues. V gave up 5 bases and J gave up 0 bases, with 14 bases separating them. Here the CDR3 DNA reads TGTGCCAGCAGCGGATTCATGGGCCCTAGCAATCAGCCCCAGCATTTT. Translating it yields CASSGFMGPSNQPQHF. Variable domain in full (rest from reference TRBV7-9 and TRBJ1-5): DTGVSQNPRHKITKRGQNVTFRCDPISEHNRLYWYRQTLGQGPEFLTYFQNEAQLEKSRLLSDRFSAERPKGSFSTLEIQRTEQGDSAMYLCASSGFMGPSNQPQHFGDGTRLSIL.

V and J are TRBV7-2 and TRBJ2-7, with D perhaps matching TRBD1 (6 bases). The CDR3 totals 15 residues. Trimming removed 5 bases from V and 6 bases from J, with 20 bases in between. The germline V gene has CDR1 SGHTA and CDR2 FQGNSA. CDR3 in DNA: TGTGCCAGCAGCCCCGCCCGGACAGCCCCAGGCGAGCAGTACTTC. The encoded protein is CASSPARTAPGEQYF.